This T cell receptor beta chain was profiled in a study of cytomegalovirus exposure and HLA in healthy donors. On this clone itself: Its antigen is undetermined.

CDR1 and CDR2 from the germline V gene are SGHKS and YYEKEE (reference sequence). The V gene end was trimmed by 4 bases and the J gene end by 3 bases; junction bases not matched to a gene: 6. This CDR3 contains 14 residues. The PCR was carried out with 60 Vbeta primers and 13 Jbeta primers. The repertoire was sequenced with immunoSEQ multiplex PCR; TCRdb's copy has only in-frame clones and lacks some. The top ten hold approximately 1.5% of the sample, which has over 100,000 clones, almost 80% seen once. General study points: Reported results showed that the classifier diagnosed cytomegalovirus status with high specificity and sensitivity. The study recorded 160 or so TCR beta chains that were cytomegalovirus-associated. In an earlier analysis, about 87% or about 30%: the productive usage of most TCR beta V segments.

The gene calls are TRBV5-5 and TRBJ2-7, with 8 positions matching TRBD1. The source of this sequence is a female donor in good health and CMV-seronegative. The source material was PBMCs. The chain's CDR3 is CASSVDRVFYEQYF. In DNA form, the CDR3 reads TGTGCCAGCAGCGTGGACAGGGTTTTCTACGAGCAGTACTTC.